This passage covers 29 T cell receptor beta chains from one sample sequenced in a study of T-cell memory formation after mild COVID-19 (dated by TCRdb to 2020 to 2023). The receptor library was made with 5' RACE. Sequencing was performed on an Illumina NovaSeq 6000. The public reads were run again by TCRdb, first through fastp at Q25 and then through MiXCR, and only productive beta chains were kept. Under each unique CDR3 protein, matching rows form one entry showing the most common genes and DNA. The sample records approximately 260,000 distinct CDR3 sequences, approximately 18% of which are singletons. The ten largest clones take up roughly 23% of the sample. The sequencing input was PBMCs or a T cell subset sorted from them (not recorded which). These receptor sequences come from a man aged 18 to 29 who had mild COVID-19 (a few samples of this study predate the infection). The sample titles of this study are shuffled in the database, so cell type and time point are left out; the donor was told from shared clones.

This chain connects TRBV28 to TRBJ2-2; 7 bases fit TRBD1. CDR1 is MDHEN, CDR2 SYDVKM, per germline. This CDR3 is 15 amino acids long. V trimming: 8 bases; J trimming: 6 bases; junction bases outside the gene matches: 12. CDR3 coding DNA: TGTGCCAGCCTGACAGGGAGAGAGGTTCCCGGGGAGCTGTTTTTT. Translating it yields CASLTGREVPGELFF.

The chain links TRBV11-2 to TRBJ1-2, with unresolved D. The CDR3 covers 15 residues. Germline-derived CDR1 and CDR2 are SGHAT and FQNNGV. Deletions cut 2 bases from V and 8 bases from J, with 18 bases between. The CDR3: CASSLMEGSSWGYTF. In DNA form, the CDR3 reads TGTGCCAGCAGCTTAATGGAGGGTTCTTCGTGGGGCTACACCTTC.

The chain joins TRBV23-1 to TRBJ2-5; D ambiguous. TRBV23-1 is classed as an ORF, of uncertain function. The CDR3 totals 11 residues. V lost 8 bases and J lost 5, with 9 bases in between. CDR3 amino acids: CASWALETQYF. The CDR3 DNA is TGCGCCAGCTGGGCCCTGGAGACCCAGTACTTC.

In its sample, this clonotype was seen many times. V usage is TRBV4-3 and J usage is TRBJ2-7; D perhaps matches TRBD1 (5 bases). Trimming stripped 2 bases from V and 7 bases from J, with 12 bases between. The CDR3 runs to 13 residues. Per the germline V gene, CDR1 is LGHNA and CDR2 is YSLEER. The CDR3 DNA follows: TGCGCCAGCAGCCAACAGCAGGGTCATGAGCAGTACTTC. Translation: CASSQQQGHEQYF.

This clonotype has just a few counts. V and J are TRBV2 and TRBJ2-5, with 8 bases aligning to TRBD1. The CDR3 spans 15 residues. Trimming at V came to 7 bases and at J to 7 bases, leaving 14 bases not matched to a gene. In germline, CDR1 is SNHLY, CDR2 FYNNEI. As DNA, the CDR3 is TGTGCCAGCACTGGACAGGGAGGCGGTCGTGGGACCCAGTACTTC. Translating it yields CASTGQGGGRGTQYF.

This chain joins TRBV5-6 and TRBJ2-6; tentatively, D is TRBD1 (5 bases). The CDR3 has 16 residues. Germline V CDR1 and CDR2: SGHDT, YYEEEE. V lost 0 bases, J lost 1 base, and 8 bases lay in between. The CDR3 nucleotides are TGTGCCAGCAGCTTGGAGACAGAGTCTGGGGCCAACGTCCTGACTTTC. Protein sequence: CASSLETESGANVLTF.

The DNA of the CDR3 is TGTGCCAGCAGTTACTCCTGGGGTCAAGAGACCCAGTACTTC. Translating it yields CASSYSWGQETQYF. The chain employs TRBV6-5 and TRBJ2-5; D is unclear. The germline gives CDR1 MNHEY, CDR2 SVGAGI. Deletions cut 0 bases from V and 2 bases from J, with 7 bases between. The length of the CDR3 is 14 residues.

The gene calls are TRBV12-3 or TRBV12-4 and TRBJ1-6, with 7 bases matching TRBD1. With V trimmed by 6 bases and J by 10 bases, 9 bases remained unmatched. The CDR3 consists of 14 residues. The chain's CDR3 is CASSRTGVGSPLHF. The CDR3 region has the DNA TGTGCCAGCAGCCGTACAGGGGTAGGGTCACCCCTCCACTTT.

At least ten counts were recorded for this clonotype. One end of the junction does not line up with germline, which may come from a read error. The chain is built from TRBV5-1 and TRBJ2-6; a possible D gene is TRBD1 (6 bases). The V gene's germline CDR1 is SGHRS and CDR2 YFSETQ. The length of the CDR3 is 15 residues. Here the CDR3 reads CASSLQGAGANVLTF. CDR3 sequence (DNA): TGTGCCAGCAGTCTACAGGGAGCTGGGGCCAACGTCCTGACTTTC.

J is TRBJ2-1 and V is TRBV5-4; TRBD2 might be the D (6 bases). Trimming removed 0 bases at V and 10 bases at J, with 14 bases between. This CDR3 contains 14 residues. The germline gives CDR1 SGHNT, CDR2 YYREEE (reference sequence). The CDR3 here is CASSLGDGGPEQFF. In DNA form, the CDR3 reads TGTGCCAGCAGCTTGGGGGACGGGGGTCCCGAGCAGTTCTTC. The whole variable domain, remainder taken from reference TRBV5-4 and TRBJ2-1, is ETGVTQSPTHLIKTRGQQVTLRCSSQSGHNTVSWYQQALGQGPQFIFQYYREEENGRGNFPPRFSGLQFPNYSSELNVNALELDDSALYLCASSLGDGGPEQFFGPGTRLTVL.

This clonotype was observed a handful of times. V gene TRBV7-9 combines with J gene TRBJ2-7; tentative D call: TRBD1 (5 bases). The V gene lost 0 bases and the J gene lost 5 bases, with 14 bases spanning the gap. This CDR3 has 15 amino acids. The germline CDR1 and CDR2 sequences are SEHNR and FQNEAQ (reference sequence). The CDR3 reads CASSLASDNEHEQYF. The CDR3 coding sequence is TGTGCCAGCAGCTTAGCTTCGGACAACGAGCACGAGCAGTACTTC.

This chain uses TRBV2 with TRBJ1-6, with D perhaps matching TRBD1 (5 bases). V was clipped by 6 bases and J by 9 bases, with 18 bases between them. The germline V gene encodes CDR1 SNHLY and CDR2 FYNNEI. The CDR3 loop spans 15 amino acids. This chain's CDR3 is CASSIRDGRFSPLHF. The DNA of the CDR3 is TGTGCCAGCAGCATCCGGGACGGGAGATTTTCACCCCTCCACTTT.

This clonotype was seen only a few times. The chain recombines TRBV5-1 with TRBJ2-1, with D tentatively TRBD1 or TRBD2 (6 bases each). This CDR3 is built from 18 residues. Germline-derived CDR1 and CDR2 are SGHRS and YFSETQ. Trimming shortened V by 0 bases and J by 0 bases, and 16 bases separated the two germline ends. This CDR3 reads CASSLANYRGDSYNEQFF. The CDR3 bases are TGCGCCAGCAGCTTGGCCAATTATAGGGGGGACTCCTACAATGAGCAGTTCTTC.

This chain links TRBV18 with TRBJ1-1; D call uncertain. This CDR3 is 13 amino acids long. V lost 6 bases to trimming and J lost 2 bases, with 10 bases between them. Germline CDR1 and CDR2: KGHSH and LQKENI. The CDR3 sequence: CASSESENTEAFF. CDR3 in DNA: TGTGCCAGCTCCGAGTCGGAAAACACTGAAGCTTTCTTT.

This clonotype was counted between two and nine times. The gene calls are TRBV21-1 and TRBJ2-1; the listed D gene, TRBD1, was not tested against the DNA. TRBV21-1 is shown as a pseudogene. The CDR3 contains 17 residues. The CDR3 region is CALRARLPPSSYNEQFF. The CDR3 nucleotides read TGTGCCTTACGGGCGAGGCTACCCCCTAGCTCCTACAATGAGCAGTTCTTC.

The chain carries TRBV7-8 and TRBJ2-1; D perhaps matches TRBD1 (5 bases). Trimming shortened V by 1 base and J by 4 bases, and 8 bases separated the two germline ends. The germline V gene has CDR1 SGHVS and CDR2 FQNEAQ. The CDR3 has 14 amino acids. The CDR3 DNA sequence: TGTGCCAGCAGCTTAGGAGCAGGGTACAATGAGCAGTTCTTC. Translating it yields CASSLGAGYNEQFF.

The chain carries TRBV4-3 and TRBJ1-3, with D unresolved. CDR3 length: 13 amino acids. V dropped 0 bases and J dropped 4 bases, with 4 bases sitting between them. Per germline, CDR1 LGHNA and CDR2 YSLEER. CDR3 in DNA: TGCGCCAGCAGCCAAGACACAGGAAACACCATATATTTT. Its protein product is CASSQDTGNTIYF.

This clonotype has a count of ten or more. This chain connects TRBV7-2 to TRBJ2-1; 11 nucleotides line up with TRBD1. The CDR3 length is 13 residues. Germline CDR1 and CDR2: SGHTA and FQGNSA. After removal of 3 bases from V and 11 bases from J, the junction contained 3 bases not matched to a gene. The CDR3 DNA reads as TGTGCCAGCAGCTTCGGGACAGGGGGGAAGCAGTTCTTC. It is translated as CASSFGTGGKQFF.

This clonotype was detected a few times. The V and J genes are TRBV2 and TRBJ2-1; D call uncertain. Trimming took off 11 bases at V and 7 bases at J, with 18 bases between the two ends. Germline CDR1 reads SNHLY; CDR2 reads FYNNEI. The CDR3 runs 13 residues. The CDR3 reads CAGDSHLGNEQFF. Written as DNA, the CDR3 is TGTGCCGGAGACTCTCACCTGGGGAATGAGCAGTTCTTC.

This clonotype was counted only a few times. J is TRBJ2-2 and V is TRBV20-1; no clear D. With 5 bases removed from V and 5 bases from J, the gap between germline ends came to 9 bases. The CDR3 contains 12 residues. Germline values: CDR1 DFQATT, CDR2 SNEGSKA (reference sequence). CDR3 amino acids: CSASDQTGELFF. In DNA, the CDR3 is TGCAGTGCTTCAGACCAAACCGGGGAGCTGTTTTTT.

V gene TRBV12-3 or TRBV12-4 combines with J gene TRBJ1-2; D is uncertain. The CDR3 runs 13 residues. V lost 3 bases to trimming and J lost 1 base, with 6 bases between them. CDR3 loop: CASSFGSNYGYTF. CDR3 coding DNA: TGTGCCAGCAGTTTTGGGAGTAACTATGGCTACACCTTC.

This clonotype was counted at least ten times. The chain joins TRBV7-2 to TRBJ2-3; tentatively, D is TRBD2 (6 bases). The germline V gene has CDR1 SGHTA and CDR2 FQGNSA. This CDR3 spans 15 amino acids. Trimming took off 0 bases at V and 0 bases at J, with 7 bases between the two ends. For the CDR3, the DNA is TGTGCCAGCAGCTTAGCGGGGACTAGCACAGATACGCAGTATTTT. Translation: CASSLAGTSTDTQYF.

The chain combines TRBV15 with TRBJ2-3, with D unclear. V lost 0 bases and J lost 6, with 16 bases in between. This CDR3 contains 16 residues. CDR1 and CDR2 from the germline V gene are LNHNV and YYDKDF (reference sequence). Here the CDR3 reads CATSRDLVSQGDTQYF. Written as DNA, the CDR3 is TGTGCCACCAGCAGAGATCTCGTCAGTCAAGGGGATACGCAGTATTTT.

V and J are TRBV15 and TRBJ1-6, with 9 nucleotides matching TRBD1. Trimming took 3 bases from V and 10 from J; bases not matched to a gene: 7. The length of the CDR3 is 15 residues. Germline V gene data show CDR1 as LNHNV and CDR2 as YYDKDF (reference sequence). This CDR3 reads CATSRYRGPDSPLHF. CDR3 DNA: TGTGCCACCAGCAGGTACAGGGGGCCGGACTCACCCCTCCACTTT.

V gene TRBV4-2 combines with J gene TRBJ1-6; D is perhaps TRBD1 (6 bases). The CDR3 contains 18 residues. V was pared by 4 bases and J by 0 bases, with 16 bases between. Germline V lookup: CDR1 LGHNA, CDR2 YNFKEQ. CDR3: CASSPIRQESSYNSPLHF. DNA for the CDR3: TGTGCCAGCAGCCCAATCCGACAGGAGAGCTCCTATAATTCACCCCTCCACTTT.

The CDR3 sequence: CASSYSRVETQYF. The CDR3, as DNA: TGTGCCAGCAGTTACTCTCGTGTTGAGACCCAGTACTTC. The rearrangement joins TRBV6-2 or TRBV6-3 to TRBJ2-5; D is uncertain. Trimming removed 0 bases from V and 5 bases from J, with 7 bases in between. Per the germline V gene, CDR1 is MNHEY and CDR2 is SVGEGT. The CDR3 contains 13 residues.

This rearrangement joins TRBV14 to TRBJ2-3; TRBD1 might be the D (6 bases). Per the germline V gene, CDR1 is SGHDN and CDR2 is FVKESK. CDR3 size: 16 residues. V shed 1 base and J shed 10 bases, with 21 bases lying between them. The CDR3 is CASSQGSTGPNHAQYF. CDR3 nucleotides: TGTGCCAGCAGCCAAGGGAGTACAGGGCCGAACCATGCGCAGTATTTT.

The chain uses TRBV27 and TRBJ1-6; 7 positions match TRBD1. V was pared by 3 bases and J by 6 bases, with 8 bases of the junction left unmatched. This CDR3 comprises 16 residues. Germline V gives CDR1 MNHEY, CDR2 SMNVEV (reference sequence). The CDR3 reads CASSFYTGVRNSPLHF. As DNA, the CDR3 is TGTGCCAGCAGTTTTTACACAGGGGTCCGTAATTCACCCCTCCACTTT.

This clonotype has just a few counts. The rearrangement joins TRBV12-3 or TRBV12-4 to TRBJ2-5; D may be TRBD2 (5 bases). CDR3 length equals 14 residues. The V gene lost 3 bases and the J gene lost 5 bases, with 13 bases spanning the gap. DNA of the CDR3: TGTGCCAGCAGTTTTCCGGGATGGAGGGAGACCCAGTACTTC. This gives the protein CASSFPGWRETQYF.